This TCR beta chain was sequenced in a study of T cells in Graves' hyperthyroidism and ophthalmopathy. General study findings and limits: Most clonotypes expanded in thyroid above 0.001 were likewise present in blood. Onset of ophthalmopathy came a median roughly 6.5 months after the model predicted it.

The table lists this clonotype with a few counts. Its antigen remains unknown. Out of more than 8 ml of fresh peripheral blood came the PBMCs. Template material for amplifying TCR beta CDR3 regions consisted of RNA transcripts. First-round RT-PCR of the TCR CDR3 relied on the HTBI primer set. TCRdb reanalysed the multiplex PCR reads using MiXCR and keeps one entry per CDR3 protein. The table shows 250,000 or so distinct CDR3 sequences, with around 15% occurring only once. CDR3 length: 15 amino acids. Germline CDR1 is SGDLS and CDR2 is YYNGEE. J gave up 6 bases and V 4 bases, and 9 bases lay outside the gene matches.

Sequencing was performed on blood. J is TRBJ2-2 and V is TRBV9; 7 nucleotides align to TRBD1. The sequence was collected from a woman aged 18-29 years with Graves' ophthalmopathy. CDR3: CASSPHGDSAGELFF. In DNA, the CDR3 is TGTGCCAGCAGCCCCCATGGGGACAGCGCCGGGGAGCTGTTTTTT. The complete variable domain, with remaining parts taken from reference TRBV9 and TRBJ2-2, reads DSGVTQTPKHLITATGQRVTLRCSPRSGDLSVYWYQQSLDQGLQFLIQYYNGEERAKGNILERFSAQQFPDLHSELNLSSLELGDSALYFCASSPHGDSAGELFFGEGSRLTVL.